The next 11 T cell receptor beta chains were all read from a single sample in a study of beta chain features in type 1 diabetes. Notes on the study in general: Moderate but significant shortening of TCRB CDR3s was recorded in all four CD4+ subsets from Type 1 diabetes patients.

Their specific antigens are unknown. As every portion of the isolated RNA was reverse transcribed, the sequencing read expressed TCRB transcripts. Measured with immunoSEQ multiplex PCR; TCRdb has only the in-frame clones, and not every one. The data contain around 260,000 clones, around 22% of them singletons. Sequencing was done on a sample of naive CD4+ T cells from blood. The source of these receptors is a woman in her thirties with type 1 diabetes.

About this clone: One end of the junction fails to match germline, which may point to a read error. CDR3: CASSFVGGSHNEQFF. CDR3 bases: TGTGCCAGCAGCTTTGTGGGAGGCTCCCACAATGAGCAGTTCTTC. V is TRBV5-6 and J is TRBJ2-1; D may be TRBD2 (6 bases). The germline CDR1 and CDR2 sequences are SGHDT and YYEEEE. CDR3 length: 15 amino acids.

There are a few counts of this clone. The gene calls are TRBV7-9 and TRBJ1-2; a weak D match, TRBD1 (5 bases). The ends were cut back, 5 bases at V and 6 bases at J, with 16 bases in the middle. The CDR3 extends over 14 amino acids. Germline assignment: CDR1 SEHNR and CDR2 FQNEAQ (reference sequence). CDR3 bases: TGTGCCAGCAGCCCGGGGGGGTACAGCGATGGCTACACCTTC. It encodes CASSPGGYSDGYTF.

V gene TRBV13 combines with J gene TRBJ2-3; 13 positions match TRBD2. With 5 bases clipped from V and 8 bases from J, the junction kept 7 bases outside the gene matches. The CDR3 totals 15 residues. CDR1 is PRHDT and CDR2 is FYEKMQ in the germline V gene (reference sequence). CDR3 coding DNA: TGTGCCAGCAGCCAGGGACTAGCGGGAAGGGGTACGCAGTATTTT. Translation: CASSQGLAGRGTQYF.

J is TRBJ2-5 and V is TRBV7-9, with D tentatively TRBD1 (6 bases). V lost 5 bases to trimming and J lost 2 bases, with 12 bases between them. Germline V lookup: CDR1 SEHNR, CDR2 FQNEAQ (reference sequence). There are 14 residues in the CDR3. CDR3: CASSLTGPQETQYF. CDR3 coding DNA: TGTGCCAGCAGCCTTACAGGGCCTCAAGAGACCCAGTACTTC.

This clone was found once. The chain links TRBV5-1 to TRBJ2-1, with D unresolved. The CDR3 is made up of 16 amino acids. CDR1 is SGHRS and CDR2 is YFSETQ in the germline V gene. With 0 bases removed from V and 4 bases from J, the gap between germline ends came to 14 bases. CDR3 protein: CASSLGPPIPYNEQFF. In DNA, the CDR3 is TGCGCCAGCAGCTTGGGGCCGCCGATCCCTTACAATGAGCAGTTCTTC.

This chain uses TRBV5-1 with TRBJ2-5, with no clear D. The germline V gene has CDR1 SGHRS and CDR2 YFSETQ. V was shortened by 1 base and J by 2 bases, with 6 bases between the two germline ends. The CDR3 is 13 residues long. The CDR3 spells CASSLPPQETQYF. The CDR3 bases are TGCGCCAGCAGCTTGCCCCCACAAGAGACCCAGTACTTC.

CDR3 loop: CASGPTDTQYF. In nucleotides, the CDR3 is TGTGCCAGTGGCCCCACAGATACGCAGTATTTT. The chain combines TRBV10-3 with TRBJ2-3; D ambiguous. This CDR3 comprises 11 residues. Germline CDR1 is ENHRY and CDR2 is SYGVKD. The V end lost 10 bases, the J end lost 2 bases, and 7 bases lay between the germline ends.

As regards this clone: The same CDR3 also results from other DNA sequences found in this sample. The chain joins TRBV5-1 to TRBJ2-1; TRBD2 aligns across 13 bases. The CDR3 spans 15 residues. V lost 5 bases and J lost 3; bases outside the gene matches: 2. Germline V gives CDR1 SGHRS, CDR2 YFSETQ. In nucleotides, the CDR3 is TGCGCCAGCAGTCGGACTAGCGGGAGCTACAATGAGCAGTTCTTC. As protein: CASSRTSGSYNEQFF.

This clone was found a few times. The V gene is TRBV6-1, the J gene TRBJ2-1; 12 nucleotides align to TRBD2. Germline V gene sequence: CDR1 MNHNS, CDR2 SASEGT. V gave up 11 bases and J gave up 8 bases; unmatched junction bases: 10. There are 14 residues in the CDR3. CDR3 bases: TGTGCCGCGACTAGCGGGAGCCAAGTTTATGAGCAGTTCTTC. It encodes CAATSGSQVYEQFF.

In this sample, this clone turned up a few times. The chain couples TRBV15 to TRBJ1-1; 8 bases align to TRBD1. The CDR3 consists of 15 residues. The germline V gene encodes CDR1 LNHNV and CDR2 YYDKDF (reference sequence). V shed 3 bases and J 4 bases; nucleotides not matched to a gene: 7. The CDR3 region is CATSRTIGTGTEAFF. In DNA, the CDR3 is TGTGCCACCAGCAGGACCATTGGGACAGGCACTGAAGCTTTCTTT.

V is TRBV4-1 and J is TRBJ2-1; D gene uncertain. V was shortened by 3 bases and J by 2 bases, with 11 bases between the two germline ends. The V gene's germline CDR1 is MGHRA and CDR2 YSYEKL. The CDR3 length is 15 residues. CDR3 nucleotide sequence: TGCGCCAGCAGCCAGCCCGATAGCACCTACAATGAGCAGTTCTTC. It is translated as CASSQPDSTYNEQFF.